The present TCR beta chain was sequenced within a study of blood T cell repertoires in COVID-19. The participants were between about 18 and 90 years old and came from 24 US areas. The CDR3 spans 16 residues. Germline V CDR1 and CDR2: SGHRS, YFSETQ. With 3 bases clipped from V and 4 bases from J, the junction kept 9 bases outside the gene matches. As originally analysed: By means of reference gene primer amplification, nucleated cell counts were estimated. Only in-frame clones appear in the TCRdb table, and some are missing; sequencing was by immunoSEQ multiplex PCR. The V and J calls and clone size come from that table; D and trimming were worked out from the DNA. Among fewer than 350,000 clones listed, about nine tenths were seen once.

The sequencing sample was made of PBMCs or T cells enriched from blood (not recorded which). The gene calls are TRBV5-1 and TRBJ2-1; the match to TRBD2 covers 8 bases. The clonotype comes from a man aged 55-75 years who had recovered from COVID-19. Here the CDR3 reads CASSSYTSGKYNEQFF. DNA of the CDR3: TGCGCCAGCAGCTCTTACACTAGCGGAAAATACAATGAGCAGTTCTTC. Drawing the rest from reference TRBV5-1 and TRBJ2-1, the complete variable domain is KAGVTQTPRYLIKTRGQQVTLSCSPISGHRSVSWYQQTPGQGLQFLFEYFSETQRNKGNFPGRFSGRQFSNSRSEMNVSTLELGDSALYLCASSSYTSGKYNEQFFGPGTRLTVL.